This T cell receptor (beta chain) comes out of a study of T cells in Graves' hyperthyroidism and ophthalmopathy. The CDR3 is 13 residues long. V was trimmed by 5 bases and J by 5 bases, leaving 13 bases between them. CDR1 and CDR2 (germline): SNHLY, FYNNEI. This clonotype has at least ten counts. Amplification yielded TCR beta CDR3 regions, with RNA transcripts as the source. TCR CDR3 regions were first amplified by RT-PCR with HTBI primers. TCRdb independently ran MiXCR on the multiplex PCR reads; one entry per CDR3 protein. Seen here are hundreds of thousands of distinct CDR3 sequences, approximately 17% observed once, and the top ten hold approximately 18%.

Input material: blood. The receptor comes from a woman aged 18-35 years with Graves' ophthalmopathy. The chain joins TRBV2 to TRBJ2-7; perhaps TRBD1 as D (5 bases). The CDR3 nucleotides are TGTGCCAGCAGTAGGGAACAGGAGAACGAGCAGTACTTC. Residues: CASSREQENEQYF. Combining the CDR3 with reference TRBV2 and TRBJ2-7 gives the whole variable domain EPEVTQTPSHQVTQMGQEVILRCVPISNHLYFYWYRQILGQKVEFLVSFYNNEISEKSEIFDDQFSVERPDGSNFTLKIRSTKLEDSAMYFCASSREQENEQYFGPGTRLTVT.